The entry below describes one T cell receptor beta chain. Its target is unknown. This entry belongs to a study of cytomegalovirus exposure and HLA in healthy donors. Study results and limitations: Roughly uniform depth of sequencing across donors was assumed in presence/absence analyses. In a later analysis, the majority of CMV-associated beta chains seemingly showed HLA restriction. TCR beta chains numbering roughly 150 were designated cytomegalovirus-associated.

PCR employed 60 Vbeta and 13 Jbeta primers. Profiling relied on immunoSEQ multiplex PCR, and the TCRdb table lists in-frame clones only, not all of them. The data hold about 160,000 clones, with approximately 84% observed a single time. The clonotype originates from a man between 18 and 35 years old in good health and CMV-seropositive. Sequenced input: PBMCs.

CDR3 in amino acids: CASSEFGAGRFQETQYF. CDR3 DNA: TGTGCCAGCAGTGAGTTTGGGGCGGGGCGCTTCCAAGAGACCCAGTACTTC. The V call is TRBV2, the J call TRBJ2-5, with D possibly matching TRBD2 (6 bases). The germline V gene has CDR1 SNHLY and CDR2 FYNNEI. The CDR3 runs to 17 residues. Between the trimmed V and J ends, which lost 3 bases and 1 base, there was a span of 18 bases.